The 31 T cell receptor beta chains given below trace back to one sample, sequenced in a study of blood T cell repertoires in COVID-19. Assay: immunoSEQ multiplex PCR; the TCRdb copy retains only in-frame clones and omits some. The sample lists a few hundred thousand clones; about 90% were seen once. Sequencing was done on a sample of PBMCs or T cells enriched from blood (not recorded which). The receptors come from a woman aged 45-59 years who had been exposed to COVID-19.

This rearrangement joins TRBV5-4 to TRBJ2-5; 9 nucleotides match TRBD2. CDR3 length: 15 amino acids. CDR1 and CDR2 (germline): SGHNT, YYREEE (reference sequence). Losses at the gene ends were 0 bases for V and 3 bases for J; bases not matched to a gene: 3. The CDR3 DNA reads as TGTGCCAGCAGCTTGGGGCTAGCGGGGAAAGAGACCCAGTACTTC. Translating it yields CASSLGLAGKETQYF.

Comment on this clone: Other nucleotide sequences from this sample produce the same CDR3. The chain has TRBV5-1 and TRBJ2-3; 11 bases align to TRBD2. J was trimmed by 1 base and V by 4 bases; bases with no gene match: 2. The CDR3 is made up of 15 amino acids. Germline V CDR1 and CDR2: SGHRS, YFSETQ. The CDR3 protein is CASSLGLAGTDTQYF. As DNA, the CDR3 is TGCGCCAGCAGCCTGGGACTAGCGGGCACAGATACGCAGTATTTT.

The chain links TRBV6-5 to TRBJ1-1, with 7 bases lining up with TRBD1. V trimming: 2 bases; J trimming: 6 bases; junction bases outside the gene matches: 12. This CDR3 spans 16 amino acids. The V gene's germline CDR1 is MNHEY and CDR2 SVGAGI. The CDR3 coding sequence is TGTGCCAGCAGTTACAACAGGGGCACATTTGTGTCTGAAGCTTTCTTT. Translation gives CASSYNRGTFVSEAFF.

CDR3 DNA: TGTGCCAGTAGTATTGACGGGGCCTACGAGCAGTACTTC. This codes for CASSIDGAYEQYF. The V and J genes are TRBV19 and TRBJ2-7; D may be TRBD2 (5 bases). The V gene lost 3 bases and the J gene lost 2 bases, with 8 bases spanning the gap. Germline V gene sequence: CDR1 LNHDA, CDR2 SQIVND (reference sequence). The CDR3 consists of 13 residues.

The rearrangement links TRBV7-2 to TRBJ2-5; D unclear. The CDR3 loop spans 12 amino acids. Trimming stripped 3 bases from V and 4 bases from J, with 6 bases between. CDR1 is SGHTA and CDR2 is FQGNSA in the germline V gene. The CDR3 sequence is CASSFSGETQYF. The CDR3 nucleotides are TGTGCCAGCAGCTTTTCAGGAGAGACCCAGTACTTC.

The chain carries TRBV28 and TRBJ1-1, with D uncertain. The CDR3 sequence is 14 residues long. V was cut by 3 bases and J by 0 bases, with 8 bases left in between. CDR1 is MDHEN and CDR2 is SYDVKM in the germline V gene. The CDR3 region is CASSFRLMNTEAFF. The CDR3 coding sequence is TGTGCCAGCAGTTTCCGGTTAATGAACACTGAAGCTTTCTTT.

V is TRBV15 and J is TRBJ2-7; D remains unclear. This CDR3 is built from 14 residues. The V end was cut by 3 bases, the J end by 0 bases, with 9 bases between. Germline CDR1 LNHNV, CDR2 YYDKDF (reference sequence). The CDR3 reads CATSRGRHSYEQYF. The CDR3 bases are TGTGCCACCAGCAGGGGCCGGCACTCCTACGAGCAGTACTTC.

This chain uses TRBV2 with TRBJ2-7; D remains unclear. The CDR3 is made up of 14 amino acids. Per the germline V gene, CDR1 is SNHLY and CDR2 is FYNNEI. V dropped 2 bases and J dropped 3 bases, with 11 bases sitting between them. The CDR3 DNA is TGTGCCAGCAGTGAAATGGGCAGCAACTACGAGCAGTACTTC. Residues: CASSEMGSNYEQYF.

The rearrangement joins TRBV5-4 to TRBJ2-7; D may be TRBD1 (6 bases). Trimming cost V 0 bases and J 6 bases, with 16 bases left between them. CDR1 SGHNT and CDR2 YYREEE come from the germline V gene (reference sequence). This CDR3 has 15 amino acids. In nucleotides, the CDR3 is TGTGCCAGCAGCTTGGAGACAGGTAAAACCTCCGAGCAGTACTTC. Protein sequence: CASSLETGKTSEQYF.

This chain joins TRBV5-6 and TRBJ2-1; 7 positions match TRBD2. Germline V gives CDR1 SGHDT, CDR2 YYEEEE. The CDR3 sequence is 14 residues long. Trimming at V came to 4 bases and at J to 7 bases, leaving 8 bases not matched to a gene. CDR3 coding DNA: TGTGCCAGCAGCCCCGAGGTGCGGGGGAATGAGCAGTTCTTC. Its translation: CASSPEVRGNEQFF.

V and J are TRBV28 and TRBJ1-2; possible D gene TRBD1, 6 bases. In germline, CDR1 is MDHEN, CDR2 SYDVKM. Trimming cost V 1 base and J 4 bases, with 16 bases left between them. The CDR3 contains 16 residues. CDR3 protein: CASSLFSRGTLYGYTF. As DNA, the CDR3 is TGTGCCAGCAGTTTATTTTCCAGGGGCACTCTCTATGGCTACACCTTC.

The chain carries TRBV2 and TRBJ1-4; D gene uncertain. Deletions cut 8 bases from V and 4 bases from J, with 5 bases between. The CDR3 runs 11 residues. The germline gives CDR1 SNHLY, CDR2 FYNNEI. DNA of the CDR3: TGTGCCAGCGGAGGTAATGAAAAACTGTTTTTT. As protein: CASGGNEKLFF.

The rearrangement uses TRBV3-1 (or the pseudogene TRBV3-2) and TRBJ1-5; D is possibly TRBD1 (5 bases). Trimming left V 2 bases short and J 1 base short, with 6 bases between. The CDR3 runs 14 residues. Germline values: CDR1 LGHDT, CDR2 YNNKEL (reference sequence). The DNA of the CDR3 is TGTGCCAGCAGCCAACGACAGAGCAATCAGCCCCAGCATTTT. Protein sequence: CASSQRQSNQPQHF.

The J gene is TRBJ2-1, the V gene TRBV9; D possibly corresponds to TRBD1 (6 bases). Trimming took 3 bases from V and 5 from J, leaving 18 bases between them. The CDR3 is made up of 16 amino acids. In germline, CDR1 is SGDLS, CDR2 YYNGEE. The chain's CDR3 is CASSARVRDTDNEQFF. The CDR3 coding sequence is TGTGCCAGCAGCGCGAGAGTCCGGGACACAGACAATGAGCAGTTCTTC.

The chain carries TRBV11-2 and TRBJ2-6, with a possible D match to TRBD2 (6 bases). V was shortened by 0 bases and J by 4 bases, with 16 bases between the two germline ends. This CDR3 contains 18 residues. Per germline, CDR1 SGHAT and CDR2 FQNNGV. In DNA, the CDR3 is TGTGCCAGCAGCTTAGACCTGGGAGGAGGGATCGGGGCCAACGTCCTGACTTTC. It specifies CASSLDLGGGIGANVLTF.

The chain uses TRBV6-2 or TRBV6-3 and TRBJ1-5, with unresolved D. The CDR3 sequence is 13 residues long. Germline-derived CDR1 and CDR2 are MNHEY and SVGEGT. The V gene lost 5 bases and the J gene lost 7 bases, with 12 bases spanning the gap. CDR3 in DNA: TGTGCCAGCAGTGCGGGGAATTCACAGCCCCAGCATTTT. It translates to CASSAGNSQPQHF.

The CDR3 loop reads CASSPLGQGKNSPLHF. The CDR3 DNA reads TGTGCCAGCAGTCCCCTGGGACAGGGGAAAAATTCACCCCTCCACTTT. This chain uses TRBV27 with TRBJ1-6, with TRBD1 matching 10 bases. Looked up from germline, CDR1 is MNHEY and CDR2 is SMNVEV (reference sequence). J was trimmed by 7 bases and V by 5 bases; bases with no gene match: 8. The CDR3 runs to 16 residues.

The genes are TRBV4-1 and TRBJ1-2; D is unresolved. The CDR3 extends over 14 amino acids. V was pared by 4 bases and J by 2 bases, with 11 bases between. CDR1 and CDR2 from the germline V gene are MGHRA and YSYEKL. CDR3 amino acids: CASSLGGQNYGYTF. The CDR3 bases are TGCGCCAGCAGCCTAGGAGGTCAAAACTATGGCTACACCTTC.

The chain has TRBV28 and TRBJ1-6; weak D call: TRBD1 (5 bases). The CDR3 consists of 14 residues. Germline CDR1 and CDR2: MDHEN and SYDVKM. Trimming stripped 2 bases from V and 7 bases from J, with 9 bases between. CDR3 nucleotides: TGTGCCAGCAGTTTAGGCAGGGCCAATTCACCCCTCCACTTT. Its protein product is CASSLGRANSPLHF.

The chain joins TRBV5-1 to TRBJ2-1; 12 bases map to TRBD2. V trimming: 2 bases; J trimming: 5 bases; junction bases outside the gene matches: 2. CDR1 and CDR2 (germline): SGHRS, YFSETQ. The CDR3 consists of 15 residues. This chain's CDR3 is CASSLWTSGDNEQFF. As DNA, the CDR3 is TGCGCCAGCAGCTTATGGACTAGCGGGGACAATGAGCAGTTCTTC.

The rearrangement links TRBV10-3 to TRBJ2-7, with D tentatively TRBD1 (6 bases). The CDR3 is made up of 13 amino acids. The V end lost 3 bases, the J end lost 6 bases, and 12 bases lay between the germline ends. Germline lookup yields CDR1 ENHRY and CDR2 SYGVKD. CDR3 coding DNA: TGTGCCATCAGTGACTCCGACAGGACCGAGCAGTACTTC. Its translation: CAISDSDRTEQYF.

This rearrangement joins TRBV5-1 to TRBJ1-3; unclear D gene. This CDR3 comprises 16 residues. Germline V gives CDR1 SGHRS, CDR2 YFSETQ. V gave up 5 bases and J gave up 0 bases, with 15 bases separating them. The CDR3 region has the DNA TGCGCCAGCAGTTCCATGTCCGCAGTCTCTGGAAACACCATATATTTT. Translation: CASSSMSAVSGNTIYF. Full variable domain (remainder filled in from reference TRBV5-1 and TRBJ1-3): KAGVTQTPRYLIKTRGQQVTLSCSPISGHRSVSWYQQTPGQGLQFLFEYFSETQRNKGNFPGRFSGRQFSNSRSEMNVSTLELGDSALYLCASSSMSAVSGNTIYFGEGSWLTVV.

The chain employs TRBV1 and TRBJ1-6; TRBD1, the table's D call, lacks a check against the DNA. TRBV1 is labeled a pseudogene. The CDR3 spans 17 residues. The CDR3 bases are TGCACCAGCAGCCAAACAGGGGCTAGCTCCTATAATTCACCCCTCCACTTT. It is translated as CTSSQTGASSYNSPLHF.

Remarks on this clone: Mismatch with germline at one junction end may stem from a read error. This chain joins TRBV6-1 and TRBJ2-3; 10 bases line up with TRBD2. This CDR3 spans 14 amino acids. Germline CDR1 is MNHNS and CDR2 is SASEGT. This CDR3 is CASREAGGIDTQYF. CDR3 bases: TGTGCCAGCAGGGAAGCGGGGGGGATAGATACGCAGTATTTT.

CDR3 sequence (DNA): TGTGCCAGCAGCTATGATAGAACCTACGAGCAGTACTTC. Residues: CASSYDRTYEQYF. The chain is built from TRBV12-3 or TRBV12-4 and TRBJ2-7; no firm D call. Trimming cost V 6 bases and J 2 bases, with 11 bases left between them. This CDR3 is built from 13 residues.

The chain is built from TRBV4-1 and TRBJ2-2, with a weak D call TRBD1 (7 bases). The CDR3 runs 15 residues. CDR1 is MGHRA, CDR2 YSYEKL, per germline. V shed 8 bases and J shed 5 bases, with 18 bases lying between them. CDR3 in amino acids: CASGGWTGKTGELFF. The CDR3, as DNA: TGCGCCAGCGGGGGGTGGACAGGAAAAACCGGGGAGCTGTTTTTT.

V gene TRBV2 combines with J gene TRBJ1-5, with a possible D match to TRBD1 (5 bases). The germline V and J ends were trimmed by 0 bases and 3 bases, with 9 bases remaining between them. The CDR3 has 15 amino acids. Germline V gene lookup returns CDR1 SNHLY and CDR2 FYNNEI. Written as DNA, the CDR3 is TGTGCCAGCAGTGAAGCGCGGGGCGCCAATCAGCCCCAGCATTTT. Encoded protein: CASSEARGANQPQHF. Full variable domain (rest looked up from reference TRBV2 and TRBJ1-5): EPEVTQTPSHQVTQMGQEVILRCVPISNHLYFYWYRQILGQKVEFLVSFYNNEISEKSEIFDDQFSVERPDGSNFTLKIRSTKLEDSAMYFCASSEARGANQPQHFGDGTRLSIL.

The chain couples TRBV5-1 to TRBJ2-2; weak D call: TRBD1 (6 bases). Germline V gene data show CDR1 as SGHRS and CDR2 as YFSETQ. With 5 bases removed from V and 4 bases from J, the gap between germline ends came to 12 bases. This CDR3 has 14 residues. Here the CDR3 reads CASRQGTSTGELFF. For the CDR3, the DNA is TGCGCCAGCAGGCAGGGGACCTCCACCGGGGAGCTGTTTTTT.

The chain couples TRBV5-1 to TRBJ1-1, with 10 bases matching TRBD1. The CDR3 spans 14 residues. Germline values: CDR1 SGHRS, CDR2 YFSETQ. With 4 bases clipped from V and 5 bases from J, the junction kept 5 bases outside the gene matches. The CDR3 DNA is TGCGCCAGCAGCGAAGGACAGGGGGTAACTGAAGCTTTCTTT. Residues: CASSEGQGVTEAFF.

The J gene is TRBJ1-6, the V gene TRBV5-5; 8 nucleotides match TRBD1. V gave up 2 bases and J gave up 10 bases; unmatched junction bases: 5. The CDR3 is made up of 14 amino acids. Germline CDR1 SGHKS, CDR2 YYEKEE (reference sequence). In nucleotides, the CDR3 is TGTGCCAGCAGCTTACGGGACAGGTGGTCACCCCTCCACTTT. The encoded protein is CASSLRDRWSPLHF.

Written as DNA, the CDR3 is TGTGCCAGCTCACCATCAGGTGGGACAGGGGCCACCGGGGAGCTGTTTTTT. Residues: CASSPSGGTGATGELFF. The rearrangement joins TRBV18 to TRBJ2-2; TRBD1 agrees at 10 bases. Germline CDR1 is KGHSH and CDR2 is LQKENI. The CDR3 is made up of 17 amino acids. The ends lost 2 bases at V and 4 bases at J; junction bases unmatched: 7.